Shown below are 21 T cell receptor beta chains from a single sample sequenced in a study of a mutant IDH1 vaccine in newly diagnosed glioma (dated by TCRdb to the early 2020s). Libraries were prepared through the immunoSEQ multiplex PCR assay. The table was pulled from immuneACCESS by TCRdb, which kept in-frame rearrangements only. Such tables lose some clones; where checked, under half of the loss comes from unresolved V genes, and the rest has no known cause. The sample table shows about 48,000 clones, and roughly three quarters are seen once. The ten largest clones represent roughly 6.3% of the sample. These receptors are not linked to any known antigen. The sample's time point label, decoded: week 35, safety follow-up. A 20-mer mutant IDH1 peptide at 300 micrograms in Montanide made up each vaccine dose, which was injected subcutaneously together with topical imiquimod. The sequencing used PBMCs, collected from a glioma patient whose treatment included an IDH1 peptide vaccine. The receptors stem from a man in his forties or fifties with glioma.

The chain carries TRBV6-6 and TRBJ1-5, with 8 bases that match TRBD1. The CDR3 extends over 15 amino acids. V dropped 5 bases and J dropped 7; count of bases not matched to a gene: 10. Looked up from germline, CDR1 is MNHNY and CDR2 is SVGAGI (reference sequence). The CDR3 loop reads CASSISPRGQQPQHF. The CDR3 nucleotides read TGTGCCAGCAGTATAAGCCCCAGGGGGCAACAGCCCCAGCATTTT.

Details on this clone: The junction and the germline gene differ at one end; a read error may be behind it. The rearrangement joins TRBV13 to TRBJ1-1, with 8 bases matching TRBD1. There are 14 residues in the CDR3. CDR1 is PRHDT and CDR2 is FYEKMQ in the germline V gene (reference sequence). CDR3 nucleotide sequence: TGTGCCAGCAGCCTAGGACAGGGAGGCACTGAAGCTTTCTTT. Its protein product is CASSLGQGGTEAFF. Filled out from reference TRBV13 and TRBJ1-1, the complete variable domain reads AAGVIQSPRHLIKEKRETATLKCYPIPRHDTVYWYQQGPGQDPQFLISFYEKMQSDKGSIPDRFSAQQFSDYHSELNMSSLELGDSALYFCASSLGQGGTEAFFGQGTRLTVV.

This clone was found a few times. The rearrangement links TRBV19 to TRBJ1-2; tentatively, D is TRBD1 (5 bases). The CDR3 runs 13 residues. CDR1 is LNHDA and CDR2 is SQIVND in the germline V gene (reference sequence). Trimming cost V 3 bases and J 6 bases, with 11 bases left between them. The CDR3 DNA reads as TGTGCCAGTAGTATCTCTTGGGGCGATGGCTACACCTTC. It translates to CASSISWGDGYTF.

Comment on this clone: Other DNA sequences from this sample encode an identical CDR3 as well. The chain links TRBV9 to TRBJ2-5; TRBD1 aligns across 9 bases. This CDR3 contains 15 residues. V lost 4 bases to trimming and J lost 5 bases; unmatched junction nucleotides: 9. Germline assignment: CDR1 SGDLS and CDR2 YYNGEE. This chain's CDR3 is CASSTRTGGRETQYF. Here the CDR3 DNA reads TGTGCCAGCAGCACTCGTACAGGGGGCCGGGAGACCCAGTACTTC.

The sample holds one count of this clone. This sequence joins TRBV4-1 and TRBJ2-6; tentative D call: TRBD1 (6 bases). This CDR3 is built from 19 residues. Germline loops: CDR1 MGHRA, CDR2 YSYEKL. Trimming cost V 2 bases and J 2 bases, with 19 bases left between them. This CDR3 is CASSQRGQGGTTGANVLTF. The CDR3 DNA reads TGCGCCAGCAGCCAAAGGGGACAAGGGGGAACCACTGGGGCCAACGTCCTGACTTTC.

V and J are TRBV6-1 and TRBJ2-3, with 11 bases fitting TRBD2. CDR1 MNHNS and CDR2 SASEGT come from the germline V gene. The CDR3 runs to 14 residues. Germline trimming cut 7 bases from V and 2 bases from J; bases unmatched to any gene: 2. CDR3 loop: CASKTSGDTDTQYF. CDR3 DNA sequence: TGTGCCAGCAAGACTAGCGGGGACACAGATACGCAGTATTTT.

The V gene is TRBV7-6, the J gene TRBJ2-7, with D possibly TRBD1 on 5 matching bases. This CDR3 has 12 amino acids. CDR1 SGHVS and CDR2 FNYEAQ come from the germline V gene. With 0 bases removed from V and 6 bases from J, the gap between germline ends came to 6 bases. The CDR3 bases are TGTGCCAGCAGCTTAGCAGGGGTCGAGCAGTACTTC. Residues: CASSLAGVEQYF. The full variable domain, completed using reference TRBV7-6 and TRBJ2-7, is GAGVSQSPRYKVTKRGQDVALRCDPISGHVSLYWYRQALGQGPEFLTYFNYEAQQDKSGLPNDRFSAERPEGSISTLTIQRTEQRDSAMYRCASSLAGVEQYFGPGTRLTVT.

The chain has TRBV30 and TRBJ2-1; D uncertain. The CDR3 length is 12 residues. Trimming stripped 0 bases from V and 5 bases from J, with 5 bases between. Germline V gene lookup returns CDR1 GTSNPN and CDR2 SVGIG (reference sequence). The DNA of the CDR3 is TGTGCCTGGAGTGTAGGGCACAATGAGCAGTTCTTC. This sequence encodes CAWSVGHNEQFF.

The CDR3 here is CAISESGAGGSPLHF. The CDR3 DNA is TGTGCCATCAGTGAGTCGGGGGCAGGAGGTTCACCCCTCCACTTT. The chain combines TRBV10-3 with TRBJ1-6; D perhaps matches TRBD1 (6 bases). Trimming pared 0 bases from V and 9 bases from J, leaving 12 bases between. The CDR3 extends over 15 amino acids. Germline V gene sequence: CDR1 ENHRY, CDR2 SYGVKD.

The J gene is TRBJ1-2, the V gene TRBV7-9, with a possible D match to TRBD1 (5 bases). Germline CDR1 is SEHNR and CDR2 is FQNEAQ (reference sequence). V lost 5 bases and J 4 bases, leaving 11 bases between the germline ends. CDR3 length equals 13 residues. The CDR3 protein is CASSLTGPYGYTF. Here the CDR3 DNA reads TGTGCCAGCAGCCTTACAGGCCCCTATGGCTACACCTTC.

This chain links TRBV5-6 with TRBJ1-2, with 7 bases fitting TRBD1. V was pared by 2 bases and J by 5 bases, with 6 bases of the junction left unmatched. CDR1 and CDR2 from the germline V gene are SGHDT and YYEEEE. The CDR3 runs 14 residues. CDR3: CASSLYSGGYGYTF. The CDR3 nucleotides read TGTGCCAGCAGCTTATATTCAGGGGGATATGGCTACACCTTC.

This clone appeared a few times. The chain uses TRBV7-8 and TRBJ1-1; D unclear. The CDR3 is 13 amino acids. V was clipped by 3 bases and J by 1 base, with 6 bases between them. The germline V gene encodes CDR1 SGHVS and CDR2 FQNEAQ. CDR3 in amino acids: CASSFFGNTEAFF. The DNA of the CDR3 is TGTGCCAGCAGCTTCTTCGGGAACACTGAAGCTTTCTTT.

This rearrangement joins TRBV14 to TRBJ1-4; tentatively, D is TRBD1 (5 bases). Germline V gives CDR1 SGHDN, CDR2 FVKESK. V was cut by 4 bases and J by 4 bases, with 7 bases left in between. This CDR3 is built from 13 residues. Written as DNA, the CDR3 is TGTGCCAGCAGCCGGGGGGTTAATGAAAAACTGTTTTTT. This translates into CASSRGVNEKLFF.

The chain has TRBV5-1 and TRBJ2-3; D tentatively reads TRBD1 or TRBD2 (6 bases each). Germline loops: CDR1 SGHRS, CDR2 YFSETQ. Trimming took off 0 bases at V and 4 bases at J, with 15 bases between the two ends. This CDR3 is 16 amino acids long. The CDR3 DNA reads TGCGCCAGCAGCTTGGGTACGGGGGCGAGGGCAGATACGCAGTATTTT. Encoded protein: CASSLGTGARADTQYF.

The rearrangement uses TRBV5-4 and TRBJ1-3, with 8 bases identical to TRBD1. The J segment lost 0 bases and the V segment lost 4 bases, leaving 9 bases of the junction unmatched. The CDR3 contains 17 residues. Germline CDR1 SGHNT, CDR2 YYREEE (reference sequence). DNA for the CDR3: TGTGCCAGCAGCCTGCCCGGGACAGGATTCTCTGGAAACACCATATATTTT. This encodes CASSLPGTGFSGNTIYF.

This chain links TRBV25-1 with TRBJ1-1, with D possibly being TRBD1 (6 bases). The CDR3 runs 14 residues. Trimming shortened V by 2 bases and J by 4 bases, and 11 bases separated the two germline ends. Germline-derived CDR1 and CDR2 are MGHDK and SYGVNS. In nucleotides, the CDR3 is TGTGCCAGCAGTGAAGCGCAGGGGAGCACTGAAGCTTTCTTT. Residues: CASSEAQGSTEAFF.

The rearrangement joins TRBV6-5 to TRBJ1-1; 7 bases are a match to TRBD1. V shed 6 bases and J 1 base; nucleotides not matched to a gene: 5. Germline CDR1 reads MNHEY; CDR2 reads SVGAGI. The length of the CDR3 is 14 residues. CDR3 residues: CASSPTGANTEAFF. The CDR3 DNA reads TGTGCCAGCAGCCCCACAGGGGCGAACACTGAAGCTTTCTTT.

This clone was recorded a few times. The chain links TRBV7-2 to TRBJ1-1, with D possibly TRBD1 on 5 matching bases. The CDR3 runs to 13 residues. Germline V CDR1 and CDR2: SGHTA, FQGNSA. V dropped 1 base and J dropped 6 bases, with 9 bases sitting between them. CDR3 DNA: TGTGCCAGCAGCTTAGGGCGGGGCGCTGAAGCTTTCTTT. This codes for CASSLGRGAEAFF.

Only one count was recorded for this clone. This CDR3 is CASSLAVRTGYGYTF. CDR3 bases: TGTGCCAGCAGCTTAGCGGTGCGGACAGGGTATGGCTACACCTTC. The chain couples TRBV7-9 to TRBJ1-2; 8 bases fit TRBD1. Losses at the gene ends were 0 bases for V and 5 bases for J; bases not matched to a gene: 5. The CDR3 runs to 15 residues. The germline gives CDR1 SEHNR, CDR2 FQNEAQ (reference sequence).

The V gene is TRBV29-1, the J gene TRBJ2-1, with TRBD1 matching 8 bases. Germline CDR1 and CDR2: SQVTM and ANQGSEA. There are 13 residues in the CDR3. V lost 6 bases, J lost 11 bases, and 12 bases stayed unmatched. CDR3 DNA: TGCAGCGTCCCTCAGGGGGCCGAGGAGAAGCAGTTCTTC. It yields the protein CSVPQGAEEKQFF.

This clone has a handful of counts. The J gene is TRBJ1-1, the V gene TRBV29-1, with a weak D call TRBD1 (5 bases). Germline V gene lookup returns CDR1 SQVTM and CDR2 ANQGSEA. Between the trimmed V and J ends, which lost 2 bases and 4 bases, there was a span of 14 bases. This CDR3 spans 14 amino acids. CDR3 sequence reads: CSVESARAITEAFF. The CDR3 nucleotides read TGCAGCGTTGAAAGCGCCAGGGCTATCACTGAAGCTTTCTTT.